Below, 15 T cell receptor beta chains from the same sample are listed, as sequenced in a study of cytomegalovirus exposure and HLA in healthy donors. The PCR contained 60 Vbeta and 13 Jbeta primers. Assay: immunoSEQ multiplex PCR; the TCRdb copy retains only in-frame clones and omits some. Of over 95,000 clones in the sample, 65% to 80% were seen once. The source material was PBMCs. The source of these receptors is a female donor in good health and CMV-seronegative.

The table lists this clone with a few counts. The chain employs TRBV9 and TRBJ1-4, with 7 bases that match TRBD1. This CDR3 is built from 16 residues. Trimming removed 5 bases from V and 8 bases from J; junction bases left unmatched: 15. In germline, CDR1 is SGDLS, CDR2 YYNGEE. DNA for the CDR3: TGTGCCAGCAGGAAGAGGGGAACAGGGGTGGTCGAAAAACTGTTTTTT. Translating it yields CASRKRGTGVVEKLFF.

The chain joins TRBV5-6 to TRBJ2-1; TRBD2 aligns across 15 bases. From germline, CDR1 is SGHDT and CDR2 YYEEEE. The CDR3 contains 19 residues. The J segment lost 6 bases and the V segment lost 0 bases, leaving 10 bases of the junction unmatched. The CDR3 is CASSLAGLAGGLGFNEQFF. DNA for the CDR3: TGTGCCAGCAGCTTGGCCGGACTAGCGGGGGGGCTGGGTTTCAATGAGCAGTTCTTC.

The CDR3: CSASRGSEQYF. CDR3 DNA: TGCAGTGCTAGTAGAGGTTCCGAGCAGTACTTC. J is TRBJ2-7 and V is TRBV20-1; D is unresolved. CDR3 length: 11 residues. V was clipped by 3 bases and J by 6 bases, with 9 bases between them. In germline, CDR1 is DFQATT, CDR2 SNEGSKA (reference sequence).

As DNA, the CDR3 is TGTGCCAGCAGGCCGGGACAGGGGACCAACACTGAAGCTTTCTTT. Protein product: CASRPGQGTNTEAFF. The rearrangement joins TRBV6-5 to TRBJ1-1; 10 bases map to TRBD1. Germline lookup yields CDR1 MNHEY and CDR2 SVGAGI. This CDR3 comprises 15 residues. The junction had 6 bases not matched to a gene; V was cut back by 6 bases and J by 2 bases.

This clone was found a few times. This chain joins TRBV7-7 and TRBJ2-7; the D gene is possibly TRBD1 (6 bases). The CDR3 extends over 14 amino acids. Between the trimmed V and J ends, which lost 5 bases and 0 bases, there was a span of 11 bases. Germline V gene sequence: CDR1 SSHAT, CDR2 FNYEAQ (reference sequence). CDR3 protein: CASSQTDSSYEQYF. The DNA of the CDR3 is TGTGCCAGCAGCCAAACGGACAGCTCCTACGAGCAGTACTTC.

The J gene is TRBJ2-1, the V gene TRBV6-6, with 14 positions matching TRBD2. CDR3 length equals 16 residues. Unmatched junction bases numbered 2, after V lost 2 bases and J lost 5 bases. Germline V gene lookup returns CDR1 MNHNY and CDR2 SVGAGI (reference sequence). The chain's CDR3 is CASSYRLAGGNNEQFF. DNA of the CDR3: TGTGCCAGCAGTTACAGACTAGCGGGGGGGAACAATGAGCAGTTCTTC.

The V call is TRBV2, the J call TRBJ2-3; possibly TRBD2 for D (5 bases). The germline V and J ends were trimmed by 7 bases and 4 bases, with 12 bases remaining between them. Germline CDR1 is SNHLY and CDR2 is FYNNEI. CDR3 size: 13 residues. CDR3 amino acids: CASNARRSDTQYF. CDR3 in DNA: TGTGCCAGCAACGCTAGGAGGTCAGATACGCAGTATTTT. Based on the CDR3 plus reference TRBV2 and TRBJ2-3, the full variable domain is EPEVTQTPSHQVTQMGQEVILRCVPISNHLYFYWYRQILGQKVEFLVSFYNNEISEKSEIFDDQFSVERPDGSNFTLKIRSTKLEDSAMYFCASNARRSDTQYFGPGTRLTVL.

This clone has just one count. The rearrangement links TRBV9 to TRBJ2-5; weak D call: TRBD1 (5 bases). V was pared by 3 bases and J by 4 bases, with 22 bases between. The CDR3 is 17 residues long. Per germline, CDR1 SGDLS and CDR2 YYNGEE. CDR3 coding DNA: TGTGCCAGCAGCGGGGGCGTGGGCAGTCGTTTAGGAGAGACCCAGTACTTC. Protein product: CASSGGVGSRLGETQYF.

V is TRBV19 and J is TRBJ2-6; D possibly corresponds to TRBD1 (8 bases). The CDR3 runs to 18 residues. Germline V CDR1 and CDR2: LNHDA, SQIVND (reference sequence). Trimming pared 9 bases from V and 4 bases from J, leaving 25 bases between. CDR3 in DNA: TGTGCCAGCAAACAGGGGGGGGTCCCTTTGGCCGGGGCCAACGTCCTGACTTTC. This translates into CASKQGGVPLAGANVLTF.

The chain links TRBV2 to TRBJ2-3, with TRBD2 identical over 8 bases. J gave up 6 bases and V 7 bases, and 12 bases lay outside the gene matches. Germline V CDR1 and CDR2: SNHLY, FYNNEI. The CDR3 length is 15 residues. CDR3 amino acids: CASTLGLAPFDTQYF. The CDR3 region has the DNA TGTGCCAGCACCCTAGGACTAGCCCCATTTGATACGCAGTATTTT.

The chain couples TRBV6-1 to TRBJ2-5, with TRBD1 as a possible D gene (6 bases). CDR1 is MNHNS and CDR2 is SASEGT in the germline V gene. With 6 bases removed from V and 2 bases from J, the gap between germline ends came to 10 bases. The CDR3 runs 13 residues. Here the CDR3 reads CASSGQPQETQYF. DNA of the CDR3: TGTGCCAGCAGCGGACAGCCACAAGAGACCCAGTACTTC.

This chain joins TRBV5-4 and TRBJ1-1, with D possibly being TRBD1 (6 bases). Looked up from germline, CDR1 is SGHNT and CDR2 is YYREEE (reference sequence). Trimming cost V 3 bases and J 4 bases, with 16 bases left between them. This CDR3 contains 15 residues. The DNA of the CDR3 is TGTGCCAGCAGCTGGGAGGGGGTCATGAGCACTGAAGCTTTCTTT. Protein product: CASSWEGVMSTEAFF.

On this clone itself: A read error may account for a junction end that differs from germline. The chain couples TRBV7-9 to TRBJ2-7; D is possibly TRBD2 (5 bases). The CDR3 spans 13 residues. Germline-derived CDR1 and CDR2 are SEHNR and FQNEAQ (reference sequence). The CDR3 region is CSSSGGSSYEQYF. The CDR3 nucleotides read TGTTCCAGCAGCGGCGGGTCTTCCTACGAGCAGTACTTC.

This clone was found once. In DNA, the CDR3 is TGTGCCAGCAGCCGGGGACAGGGTGTTAATCAGCCCCAGCATTTT. Protein product: CASSRGQGVNQPQHF. The V and J genes are TRBV5-5 and TRBJ1-5, with 9 bases aligning to TRBD1. The germline V gene has CDR1 SGHKS and CDR2 YYEKEE (reference sequence). J lost 4 bases, V lost 4 bases, and 6 bases had no gene match. CDR3 length: 15 residues.

The CDR3 DNA reads TGTGCCAGCAGAGACAGTGGAAACACCATATATTTT. This translates into CASRDSGNTIYF. V and J are TRBV27 and TRBJ1-3; possibly TRBD1 for D (5 bases). CDR3 length: 12 amino acids. The germline V gene has CDR1 MNHEY and CDR2 SMNVEV (reference sequence). V shed 6 bases and J shed 3 bases, with 6 bases lying between them.